This T cell receptor (beta chain) was retrieved from a study of cytomegalovirus exposure and HLA in healthy donors. In the study overall: The roughly 120 million unique TCR beta sequences, from around 200 million T cells, were found by an earlier analysis.

Primers included in the PCR were 60 Vbeta and 13 Jbeta primers. Libraries were prepared by immunoSEQ multiplex PCR; TCRdb keeps only in-frame clonotypes and omits some of them. This table holds about 83,000 clones, about four fifths found once. Study findings and constraints: Generally TCR sequences proved uncommon, though certain public TCRs appeared in numerous donors.

A note on this clone: Its antigen is unknown.

Germline values: CDR1 SQVTM, CDR2 ANQGSEA. V was cut by 1 base and J by 5 bases, with 21 bases left in between. This CDR3 region has 16 residues. The genes are TRBV29-1 and TRBJ2-7; possibly TRBD2 for D (6 bases). The sequence came from a woman between 25 and 40 years old in good health and CMV-seronegative. The sequencing input was PBMCs. The CDR3 region is CSVEVFDVAAHHEQYF. As DNA, the CDR3 is TGCAGCGTTGAAGTTTTCGATGTAGCGGCCCACCACGAGCAGTACTTC.